This entry lists 22 T cell receptor beta chains sequenced from one sample in a study of shared clonotypes between healthy human individuals. Some clones are missing from TCRdb's copy, which holds only in-frame ones; the method was immunoSEQ multiplex PCR. The data contain millions of clones, approximately 95% of them singletons. Sequenced input: naive CD4+ T cells sorted from blood. As to subset: CD45RA+ positively selected. These receptors were obtained from a man younger than 35 in good health.

This clone showed up just once. The V and J genes are TRBV4-1 and TRBJ2-5; tentatively, D is TRBD1 (6 bases). CDR3 length equals 15 residues. The germline gives CDR1 MGHRA, CDR2 YSYEKL. V was trimmed by 4 bases and J by 1 base, leaving 13 bases between them. CDR3: CASSRGGQTQETQYF. In DNA, the CDR3 is TGCGCCAGCAGCCGCGGAGGACAGACCCAAGAGACCCAGTACTTC.

V is TRBV30 and J is TRBJ1-5; TRBD1 aligns across 7 bases. There are 15 residues in the CDR3. Germline V CDR1 and CDR2: GTSNPN, SVGIG (reference sequence). V lost 5 bases and J lost 0; bases outside the gene matches: 7. The CDR3 is CAWGQEGYSNQPQHF. The DNA for the CDR3 is TGTGCCTGGGGACAGGAGGGGTATAGCAATCAGCCCCAGCATTTT.

V usage is TRBV5-1 and J usage is TRBJ2-2; TRBD2 matches 10 bases. Germline V gene data show CDR1 as SGHRS and CDR2 as YFSETQ. V lost 4 bases to trimming and J lost 0 bases; unmatched junction nucleotides: 3. The CDR3 is 16 amino acids. Written as DNA, the CDR3 is TGCGCCAGCAGCGAGGGACTAGCGACGAACACCGGGGAGCTGTTTTTT. Protein product: CASSEGLATNTGELFF.

The V and J genes are TRBV12-5 and TRBJ1-1, with D possibly matching TRBD1 (5 bases). Per germline, CDR1 LGHNT and CDR2 FRNRAP. Trimming shortened V by 4 bases and J by 4 bases, and 22 bases separated the two germline ends. The CDR3 sequence is 17 residues long. The CDR3 sequence is CASGYAPAQGRVTEAFF. The CDR3 DNA reads as TGTGCTAGTGGTTACGCCCCAGCTCAGGGTAGGGTCACTGAAGCTTTCTTT.

The J gene is TRBJ2-7, the V gene TRBV6-1; perhaps TRBD2 as D (7 bases). In germline, CDR1 is MNHNS, CDR2 SASEGT. The V gene lost 1 base and the J gene lost 3 bases, with 13 bases spanning the gap. The CDR3 consists of 15 residues. The CDR3 sequence is CASSEGAGEGYEQYF. The DNA for the CDR3 is TGTGCCAGCAGTGAAGGGGCAGGGGAGGGCTACGAGCAGTACTTC.

The CDR3 DNA is TGCGCCAGCAGCTTGGGAGACACAAACACCGGGGAGCTGTTTTTT. Its protein product is CASSLGDTNTGELFF. V usage is TRBV5-1 and J usage is TRBJ2-2; no firm D call. The CDR3 has 15 amino acids. V dropped 0 bases and J dropped 2 bases, with 8 bases sitting between them. From germline, CDR1 is SGHRS and CDR2 YFSETQ.

The J gene is TRBJ2-1, the V gene TRBV7-2, with 7 bases fitting TRBD1. The CDR3 consists of 16 residues. Germline values: CDR1 SGHTA, CDR2 FQGNSA. After removal of 6 bases from V and 2 bases from J, the junction contained 10 bases not matched to a gene. The CDR3 here is CASSMAWDRTYNEQFF. The CDR3 DNA is TGTGCCAGCAGTATGGCATGGGACAGAACCTACAATGAGCAGTTCTTC.

This sequence joins TRBV5-5 and TRBJ2-7; perhaps TRBD2 as D (6 bases). From germline, CDR1 is SGHKS and CDR2 YYEKEE (reference sequence). Trimming took off 0 bases at V and 2 bases at J, with 9 bases between the two ends. The length of the CDR3 is 14 residues. CDR3 DNA sequence: TGTGCCAGCAGCTTGGCTCCGGGGGCCTACGAGCAGTACTTC. Protein sequence: CASSLAPGAYEQYF.

The chain has TRBV7-2 and TRBJ2-4; tentatively, D is TRBD2 (5 bases). With 2 bases removed from V and 1 base from J, the gap between germline ends came to 6 bases. Germline CDR1 SGHTA, CDR2 FQGNSA. CDR3 length equals 14 residues. CDR3: CASSLSSAKNIQYF. CDR3 bases: TGTGCCAGCAGCTTATCTAGCGCCAAAAACATTCAGTACTTC.

The gene calls are TRBV30 and TRBJ2-5; no definite D call. CDR1 and CDR2 from the germline V gene are GTSNPN and SVGIG (reference sequence). CDR3 length: 13 residues. V gave up 1 base and J gave up 4 bases, with 10 bases separating them. The CDR3 loop is CAWSERHVETQYF. In DNA form, the CDR3 reads TGTGCCTGGAGTGAAAGACACGTAGAGACCCAGTACTTC.

The chain recombines TRBV11-2 with TRBJ2-4; D remains ambiguous. CDR3 size: 14 residues. Between the trimmed V and J ends, which lost 5 bases and 0 bases, there was a span of 8 bases. Germline V gives CDR1 SGHAT, CDR2 FQNNGV. The CDR3 sequence: CASSPTIAKNIQYF. Written as DNA, the CDR3 is TGTGCCAGCAGCCCGACAATAGCCAAAAACATTCAGTACTTC.

Details on this clone: A read error may produce the germline difference seen at one junction end. This chain links TRBV4-1 with TRBJ2-4; no clear D. Looked up from germline, CDR1 is MGHRA and CDR2 is YSYEKL. The CDR3 spans 11 residues. The CDR3: CASSQASLQVF. CDR3 bases: TGCGCCAGCAGCCAAGCATCACTGCAGGTCTTC.

CDR3 sequence: CASSHQRAGSSYNSPLHF. CDR3 DNA: TGTGCCAGCAGCCACCAACGGGCAGGGAGCTCCTATAATTCACCCCTCCACTTT. The genes are TRBV7-8 and TRBJ1-6, with a tentative D call TRBD1 (5 bases). The CDR3 length is 18 residues. Trimming removed 5 bases at V and 0 bases at J, with 17 bases between. Germline CDR1 and CDR2: SGHVS and FQNEAQ.

This clone came up once. The gene calls are TRBV18 and TRBJ2-7, with D perhaps assigned TRBD1 or TRBD2 (5 bases each). The germline V gene encodes CDR1 KGHSH and CDR2 LQKENI. Trimming left V 5 bases short and J 0 bases short, with 11 bases between. CDR3 size: 14 residues. CDR3 DNA: TGTGCCAGCTCAGGAACCGGGACCTCCTACGAGCAGTACTTC. Translating gives CASSGTGTSYEQYF.

This chain joins TRBV11-2 and TRBJ1-6; D gene uncertain. Per the germline V gene, CDR1 is SGHAT and CDR2 is FQNNGV. V was shortened by 3 bases and J by 2 bases, with 14 bases between the two germline ends. This CDR3 has 17 amino acids. The CDR3 DNA follows: TGTGCCAGCAGCTTTCTCCGGGGAGAGGCCTATAATTCACCCCTCCACTTT. As protein: CASSFLRGEAYNSPLHF. Filled out from reference TRBV11-2 and TRBJ1-6, the complete variable domain reads EAGVAQSPRYKIIEKRQSVAFWCNPISGHATLYWYQQILGQGPKLLIQFQNNGVVDDSQLPKDRFSAERLKGVDSTLKIQPAKLEDSAVYLCASSFLRGEAYNSPLHFGNGTRLTVT.

This chain connects TRBV18 to TRBJ1-1; D gene unclear. Trimming pared 3 bases from V and 5 bases from J, leaving 10 bases between. Germline CDR1 and CDR2: KGHSH and LQKENI. CDR3 length: 13 amino acids. The CDR3 loop is CASSPNWQTEAFF. CDR3 bases: TGTGCCAGCTCACCGAATTGGCAGACTGAAGCTTTCTTT.

The chain employs TRBV10-3 and TRBJ2-1; tentatively, D is TRBD1 (5 bases). Germline assignment: CDR1 ENHRY and CDR2 SYGVKD. The CDR3 runs 13 residues. V lost 2 bases to trimming and J lost 8 bases, with 10 bases between them. CDR3 residues: CAISERGVYEQFF. The CDR3 DNA reads TGTGCCATCAGTGAGAGGGGCGTTTATGAGCAGTTCTTC.

This clone was seen just once. This sequence may be a read error, since a much larger clone differs from it by one base. The identical CDR3 is also encoded by other nucleotide sequences in the sample. The rearrangement uses TRBV7-9 and TRBJ2-7; no definite D call. Trimming cost V 0 bases and J 5 bases, with 2 bases left between them. Germline V gives CDR1 SEHNR, CDR2 FQNEAQ (reference sequence). This CDR3 contains 11 residues. The CDR3 DNA reads as TGTGCCAGCAGCTTAGCAAACGAGCAGTACTTC. Protein product: CASSLANEQYF.

The chain has TRBV11-2 and TRBJ1-1; D gene uncertain. V was pared by 0 bases and J by 0 bases, with 11 bases between. This CDR3 region has 16 residues. Germline CDR1 SGHAT, CDR2 FQNNGV. The CDR3 reads CASSLEVGRMNTEAFF. CDR3 sequence (DNA): TGTGCCAGCAGCTTAGAAGTAGGGCGGATGAACACTGAAGCTTTCTTT.

J is TRBJ2-2 and V is TRBV7-3; no clear D gene. Germline CDR1 and CDR2: SGHTA and FQGTGA. V lost 6 bases and J lost 6, with 8 bases in between. The CDR3 runs 12 residues. The DNA of the CDR3 is TGTGCCAGCAGTAGGACGGCCGGGGAGCTGTTTTTT. This gives the protein CASSRTAGELFF.

This clone appeared once. The chain uses TRBV5-3 and TRBJ1-5; perhaps TRBD1 as D (5 bases). TRBV5-3 is assigned to the ORF class and has an uncertain function. The CDR3 spans 18 residues. With 4 bases removed from V and 0 bases from J, the gap between germline ends came to 20 bases. CDR3 sequence (DNA): TGTGCCAGAAGCCCTCGACAGTGGAGTTACGATAGCAATCAGCCCCAGCATTTT. Protein: CARSPRQWSYDSNQPQHF.

This rearrangement joins TRBV10-2 to TRBJ2-7; 7 positions agree with TRBD2. Germline loops: CDR1 WSHSY, CDR2 SAAADI. The CDR3 spans 11 residues. Written as DNA, the CDR3 is TGCGGGCCCGGCGGGAGAGTCGTGCAGTACTTC. It specifies CGPGGRVVQYF.